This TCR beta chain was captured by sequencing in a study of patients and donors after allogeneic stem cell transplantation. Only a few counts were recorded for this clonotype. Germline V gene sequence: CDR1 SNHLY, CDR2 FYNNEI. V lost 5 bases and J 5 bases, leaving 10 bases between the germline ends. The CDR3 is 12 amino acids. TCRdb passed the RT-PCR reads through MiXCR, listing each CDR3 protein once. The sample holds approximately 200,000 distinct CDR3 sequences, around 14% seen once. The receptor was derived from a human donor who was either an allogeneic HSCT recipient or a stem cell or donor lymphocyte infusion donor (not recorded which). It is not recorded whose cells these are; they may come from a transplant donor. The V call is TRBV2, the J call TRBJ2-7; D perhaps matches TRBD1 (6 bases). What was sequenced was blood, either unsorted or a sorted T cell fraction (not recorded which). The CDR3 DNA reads TGTGCCAGCAGTCCCACAGGGCACGAGCAGTACTTC. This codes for CASSPTGHEQYF.